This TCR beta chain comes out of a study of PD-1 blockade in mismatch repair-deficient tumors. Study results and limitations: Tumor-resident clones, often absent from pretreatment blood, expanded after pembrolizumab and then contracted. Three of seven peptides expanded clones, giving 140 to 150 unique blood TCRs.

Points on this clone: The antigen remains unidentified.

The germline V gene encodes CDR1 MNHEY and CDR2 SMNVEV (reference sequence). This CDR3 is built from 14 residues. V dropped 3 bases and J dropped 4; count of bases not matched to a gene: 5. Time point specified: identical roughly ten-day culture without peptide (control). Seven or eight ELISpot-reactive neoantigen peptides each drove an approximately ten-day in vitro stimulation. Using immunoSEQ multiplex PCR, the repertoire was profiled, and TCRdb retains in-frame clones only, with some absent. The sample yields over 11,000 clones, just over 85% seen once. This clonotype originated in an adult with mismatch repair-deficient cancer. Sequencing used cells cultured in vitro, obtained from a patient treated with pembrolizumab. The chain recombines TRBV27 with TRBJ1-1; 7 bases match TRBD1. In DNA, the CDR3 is TGTGCCAGCAGTTTTTTGTCAGGGGGCACTGAAGCTTTCTTT. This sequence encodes CASSFLSGGTEAFF.